The text below deals with one T cell receptor beta chain. This sample was included in a study of T cells expressing NK-cell markers. As the method of synthesis, 5'RACE template switching with UMIs yielded TCR beta cDNA. TCRdb reanalyzed the 5' RACE reads and collapses them to one entry per CDR3 protein, without DNA. This sample's table reports about 460,000 distinct CDR3 sequences. Germline loops: CDR1 MNHEY, CDR2 SVGAGI. The CDR3 length is 17 residues. This clonotype originated in a woman aged 50 to 65 in good health. Sequenced: blood T cells: a sorted CD56 or NKG2C T cell subset, CD4+ or CD8+ T cells, or bulk PBMC T cells (not recorded which). The rearrangement links TRBV6-5 to TRBJ1-1; TCRdb gives TRBD1 as the D gene, but with no DNA this cannot be confirmed. The CDR3 loop reads CASSWAALRQGAGEAFF.